This T cell receptor (beta chain) was captured in a study of vaccination effects on CD4 cells after COVID-19. V dropped 5 bases and J dropped 0 bases, with 7 bases sitting between them. The CDR3 contains 13 residues. Generated by immunoSEQ multiplex PCR, the TCRdb table keeps only in-frame clones and is missing some. The sample records tens of thousands of clones, about 74% being singletons. Regarding this clone: Antigen: not known.

Viral peptide pool expansion of antigen-specific CD4+ T cells preceded sequencing in the ViraFEST assay. Having been cultured for under twelve days, the cells underwent CD4+ T cell isolation. Nucleocapsid antibodies were negative in the vaccine recipients, who had never had SARS-CoV-2 infection. A half-medium replacement with IL-2 medium was carried out on days 3 and 7. Sample: CD4+ T cells from PBMCs cultured with SARS-CoV-2 spike peptides, taken before COVID-19 vaccination. The TCR comes from a human donor who received a COVID-19 vaccine. V is TRBV12-3 or TRBV12-4 and J is TRBJ1-1; D unresolved. Written as DNA, the CDR3 is TGTGCCAGCAGTCTCATAGTGAACACTGAAGCTTTCTTT. This codes for CASSLIVNTEAFF.